The clone carrying this TCR beta chain has only a few counts. PCR used 60 Vbeta primers and 13 Jbeta primers. Assay: immunoSEQ multiplex PCR; the TCRdb copy retains only in-frame clones and omits some. The sample lists tens of thousands of clones, about 75% occurring once. This specimen belongs to a study of cytomegalovirus exposure and HLA in healthy donors. The CDR3 totals 17 residues. V was clipped by 2 bases and J by 3 bases, with 17 bases between them. The germline gives CDR1 SGHKS, CDR2 YYEKEE (reference sequence). V is TRBV5-5 and J is TRBJ2-2, with D possibly TRBD2 on 5 matching bases. This clonotype was sampled from a woman aged 25 to 39 in good health and CMV-seropositive. Sequenced input: PBMCs. The CDR3 DNA is TGTGCCAGCAGCTTTCTTGGGCCAAGGCGGGACACCGGGGAGCTGTTTTTT. It specifies CASSFLGPRRDTGELFF.